The 5 T cell receptor beta chains below were found in one sample sequenced in a study of shared clonotypes between healthy human individuals. Here immunoSEQ multiplex PCR was the method, and the copy in TCRdb shows in-frame clones only, minus some. The profile covers approximately 1,500,000 clones, with under 99% appearing a single time and about 0.45% taken by the ten largest. Sequencing was done on a sample of naive CD4+ T cells sorted from blood. Documented subset: CD45RA+ positively selected. Source of these receptors: a man between 25 and 39 years old in good health.

CDR3 sequence reads: CASSLQGQRNQPQHF. The CDR3 DNA follows: TGTGCCAGCAGCTTACAGGGACAACGCAATCAGCCCCAGCATTTT. V usage is TRBV27 and J usage is TRBJ1-5; TRBD1 is a possible D gene (6 bases). V lost 6 bases and J lost 2, with 14 bases in between. Germline loops: CDR1 MNHEY, CDR2 SMNVEV (reference sequence). The CDR3 length is 15 residues.

The chain is built from TRBV12-5 and TRBJ2-3, with 9 bases fitting TRBD1. The CDR3 extends over 15 amino acids. CDR1 and CDR2 from the germline V gene are LGHNT and FRNRAP. With 5 bases clipped from V and 2 bases from J, the junction kept 5 bases outside the gene matches. The CDR3 DNA follows: TGTGCTAGTGGTCTTGGGACAGGGCCCACAGATACGCAGTATTTT. Translation: CASGLGTGPTDTQYF.

This rearrangement joins TRBV11-2 to TRBJ2-7; tentative D call: TRBD1 (5 bases). This CDR3 is 15 amino acids long. Germline lookup yields CDR1 SGHAT and CDR2 FQNNGV. Trimming cost V 6 bases and J 6 bases, with 21 bases left between them. The CDR3 nucleotides read TGTGCCAGCAGGCCTCGAGACAGTCGTTACGGCGAGCAGTACTTC. Its translation is CASRPRDSRYGEQYF.

V gene TRBV10-3 combines with J gene TRBJ2-1, with 9 positions matching TRBD2. In germline, CDR1 is ENHRY, CDR2 SYGVKD. The CDR3 covers 15 residues. Trimming at V came to 1 base and at J to 7 bases, leaving 5 bases not matched to a gene. The CDR3 spells CAISELAGEANEQFF. CDR3 in DNA: TGTGCCATCAGTGAGTTAGCGGGAGAGGCGAATGAGCAGTTCTTC.

J is TRBJ1-3 and V is TRBV5-4; TRBD1 matches at 7 bases. This CDR3 region has 14 residues. V lost 4 bases, J lost 1 base, and 2 bases stayed unmatched. CDR1 and CDR2 from the germline V gene are SGHNT and YYREEE (reference sequence). The CDR3 protein is CASSVQGSGNTIYF. The CDR3 DNA reads as TGTGCCAGCAGCGTACAGGGGTCTGGAAACACCATATATTTT.